The 24 T cell receptor beta chains given below trace back to one sample, sequenced in a study of cytomegalovirus exposure and HLA in healthy donors. PCR used 60 Vbeta primers and 13 Jbeta primers. Method: immunoSEQ multiplex PCR; TCRdb's copy keeps in-frame clones and lacks some. The sample contains about 67,000 clones, around 67% of which appear only once. The sequencing sample was made of PBMCs. These receptors all stem from a woman aged 25-40 years in good health and CMV-seronegative.

The rearrangement joins TRBV2 to TRBJ2-5; D is unresolved. The CDR3 covers 12 residues. Germline assignment: CDR1 SNHLY and CDR2 FYNNEI. Deletions cut 4 bases from V and 5 bases from J, with 8 bases between. CDR3 amino acids: CASSGEWETQYF. CDR3 sequence (DNA): TGTGCCAGCAGTGGAGAGTGGGAGACCCAGTACTTC.

The V gene is TRBV19, the J gene TRBJ2-6; maybe TRBD1 (6 bases). V lost 3 bases and J 2 bases, leaving 17 bases between the germline ends. There are 18 residues in the CDR3. Per the germline V gene, CDR1 is LNHDA and CDR2 is SQIVND (reference sequence). CDR3 sequence (DNA): TGTGCCAGTAGTATCCCCACGGGACAACTTACTGGGGCCAACGTCCTGACTTTC. This codes for CASSIPTGQLTGANVLTF.

The gene calls are TRBV7-8 and TRBJ2-1, with 9 positions matching TRBD1. CDR3 length equals 16 residues. V was pared by 1 base and J by 8 bases, with 9 bases of the junction left unmatched. Germline assignment: CDR1 SGHVS and CDR2 FQNEAQ. The CDR3 DNA follows: TGTGCCAGCAGCTTAGAGCGGACAGGGGAGGTCGATGAGCAGTTCTTC. This gives the protein CASSLERTGEVDEQFF.

The chain recombines TRBV4-2 with TRBJ2-1; TRBD1 is a possible D gene (6 bases). The CDR3 loop spans 15 amino acids. V dropped 3 bases and J dropped 4 bases, with 13 bases sitting between them. From germline, CDR1 is LGHNA and CDR2 YNFKEQ. CDR3 sequence (DNA): TGTGCCAGCAGCCACGAGGACAGAGCATACAATGAGCAGTTCTTC. Translation: CASSHEDRAYNEQFF.

There are many counts of this clone. The chain recombines TRBV27 with TRBJ2-1; weak D call: TRBD1 (6 bases). V lost 6 bases and J 6 bases, leaving 18 bases between the germline ends. The CDR3 extends over 15 amino acids. Germline V gives CDR1 MNHEY, CDR2 SMNVEV (reference sequence). This chain's CDR3 is CASRPQGARGNEQFF. The CDR3 DNA reads as TGTGCCAGCAGACCACAGGGTGCCCGGGGCAATGAGCAGTTCTTC.

The gene calls are TRBV5-1 and TRBJ2-3; D gene ambiguous. This CDR3 has 13 residues. Germline-derived CDR1 and CDR2 are SGHRS and YFSETQ. Trimming shortened V by 0 bases and J by 2 bases, and 4 bases separated the two germline ends. The CDR3 here is CASSLVDTDTQYF. The CDR3 bases are TGCGCCAGCAGCTTGGTAGACACAGATACGCAGTATTTT.

V and J are TRBV9 and TRBJ1-2, with 7 bases lining up with TRBD1. V trimming: 0 bases; J trimming: 5 bases; junction bases outside the gene matches: 4. This CDR3 has 14 amino acids. The germline V gene encodes CDR1 SGDLS and CDR2 YYNGEE. CDR3 in amino acids: CASSVGGTAYGYTF. The DNA for the CDR3 is TGTGCCAGCAGCGTAGGGGGGACAGCGTATGGCTACACCTTC.

This rearrangement joins TRBV18 to TRBJ2-1, with D possibly matching TRBD2 (6 bases). Deletions cut 4 bases from V and 6 bases from J, with 16 bases between. CDR1 and CDR2 from the germline V gene are KGHSH and LQKENI. The CDR3 spans 15 residues. CDR3 protein: CASSLRDSGSNEQFF. In nucleotides, the CDR3 is TGTGCCAGCTCACTCAGGGACTCCGGGAGCAATGAGCAGTTCTTC.

The chain combines TRBV5-6 with TRBJ2-3; D not certain. CDR3 length: 12 residues. The V gene's germline CDR1 is SGHDT and CDR2 YYEEEE. The V and J ends lost 1 base and 4 bases respectively, with 4 bases between them. The CDR3 DNA follows: TGTGCCAGCAGCTTGCGGTCAGATACGCAGTATTTT. Its translation: CASSLRSDTQYF.

The J gene is TRBJ1-1, the V gene TRBV29-1, with D unclear. Germline CDR1 reads SQVTM; CDR2 reads ANQGSEA. Trimming pared 7 bases from V and 7 bases from J, leaving 13 bases between. The CDR3 covers 11 residues. CDR3 loop: CSALHRGEAFF. The CDR3 nucleotides read TGCAGCGCTCTTCATCGGGGTGAAGCTTTCTTT.

This chain links TRBV7-9 with TRBJ2-5; tentative D call: TRBD1 (5 bases). The CDR3 length is 14 residues. V was cut by 1 base and J by 5 bases, with 11 bases left in between. The germline CDR1 and CDR2 sequences are SEHNR and FQNEAQ (reference sequence). Written as DNA, the CDR3 is TGTGCCAGCAGCTTAGGCTCGGCAGGGGAGACCCAGTACTTC. It is translated as CASSLGSAGETQYF.

This rearrangement joins TRBV2 to TRBJ1-4, with 8 nucleotides matching TRBD1. CDR1 and CDR2 (germline): SNHLY, FYNNEI. Unmatched junction bases numbered 4, after V lost 3 bases and J lost 7 bases. CDR3 size: 14 residues. CDR3 in DNA: TGTGCCAGCAGTGACAGGGGGCCCACTGAAAAACTGTTTTTT. It is translated as CASSDRGPTEKLFF.

This chain connects TRBV4-2 to TRBJ2-3; 10 bases match TRBD2. Germline trimming cut 0 bases from V and 4 bases from J; bases unmatched to any gene: 1. CDR3 length: 15 amino acids. Germline-derived CDR1 and CDR2 are LGHNA and YNFKEQ. The CDR3 DNA follows: TGTGCCAGCAGCCAAGAGCTAGCGGGGGCAGATACGCAGTATTTT. Amino acids: CASSQELAGADTQYF.

The CDR3 loop reads CASSQGLGPMAEAFF. The DNA for the CDR3 is TGTGCCAGCAGCCAAGGATTGGGGCCGATGGCGGAAGCTTTCTTT. The chain joins TRBV4-2 to TRBJ1-1; TRBD1 might be the D (5 bases). The ends were cut back, 1 base at V and 8 bases at J, with 17 bases in the middle. In germline, CDR1 is LGHNA, CDR2 YNFKEQ. This CDR3 has 15 residues.

V usage is TRBV2 and J usage is TRBJ1-1; no firm D call. V was pared by 8 bases and J by 7 bases, with 11 bases between. Germline V gives CDR1 SNHLY, CDR2 FYNNEI. There are 11 residues in the CDR3. In nucleotides, the CDR3 is TGTGCCAGCCTTATACAGTATGAAGCTTTCTTT. Its protein product is CASLIQYEAFF.

In DNA, the CDR3 is TGTGCCAGCAGGCGGACAGCCCAGATCAATCAGCCCCAGCATTTT. Protein sequence: CASRRTAQINQPQHF. The chain combines TRBV6-6 with TRBJ1-5, with a tentative D call TRBD1 (6 bases). Trimming removed 6 bases at V and 3 bases at J, with 15 bases between. CDR3 length: 15 amino acids. Germline CDR1 and CDR2: MNHNY and SVGAGI (reference sequence).

Only a few counts were recorded for this clone. This sequence joins TRBV6-6 and TRBJ1-2, with 7 bases that match TRBD1. This CDR3 is built from 12 residues. Trimming at V came to 8 bases and at J to 3 bases, leaving 3 bases not matched to a gene. The V gene's germline CDR1 is MNHNY and CDR2 SVGAGI (reference sequence). CDR3 region: CASGGTDYGYTF. The CDR3 nucleotides read TGTGCCAGCGGGGGGACAGACTATGGCTACACCTTC.

The genes are TRBV6-4 and TRBJ2-2; no clear D gene. The V gene lost 4 bases and the J gene lost 4 bases, with 10 bases spanning the gap. The CDR3 is made up of 14 amino acids. In germline, CDR1 is MRHNA, CDR2 SNTAGT. Here the CDR3 DNA reads TGTGCCAGCAGTGCTACCCCGGGCACCGGGGAGCTGTTTTTT. Translating gives CASSATPGTGELFF.

There are a few counts of this clone. The chain links TRBV7-3 to TRBJ1-1; D unresolved. The CDR3 contains 13 residues. V lost 6 bases to trimming and J lost 3 bases, with 11 bases between them. Germline V lookup: CDR1 SGHTA, CDR2 FQGTGA. CDR3 sequence: CASSSSLHTEAFF. For the CDR3, the DNA is TGTGCCAGCAGTAGTTCACTCCACACTGAAGCTTTCTTT. Full variable domain (outside the CDR3, taken from reference TRBV7-3 and TRBJ1-1): GAGVSQTPSNKVTEKGKYVELRCDPISGHTALYWYRQSLGQGPEFLIYFQGTGAADDSGLPNDRFFAVRPEGSVSTLKIQRTERGDSAVYLCASSSSLHTEAFFGQGTRLTVV.

This clone occurred once. V and J are TRBV2 and TRBJ2-5; the match to TRBD2 covers 7 bases. Germline values: CDR1 SNHLY, CDR2 FYNNEI. V lost 7 bases and J lost 5; bases outside the gene matches: 7. The CDR3 contains 13 residues. CDR3 in amino acids: CASNNRGDETQYF. In DNA form, the CDR3 reads TGTGCCAGCAATAACCGGGGGGATGAGACCCAGTACTTC.

CDR3 in DNA: TGTGCCAGCTCACCACCAGGACTGTTCCAAGAGACCCAGTACTTC. Protein: CASSPPGLFQETQYF. This chain connects TRBV18 to TRBJ2-5; D perhaps matches TRBD2 (5 bases). There are 15 residues in the CDR3. CDR1 and CDR2 from the germline V gene are KGHSH and LQKENI. V was clipped by 0 bases and J by 1 base, with 9 bases between them.

The V gene is TRBV5-1, the J gene TRBJ2-3; 9 bases fit TRBD1. Germline CDR1 is SGHRS and CDR2 is YFSETQ. The CDR3 has 15 amino acids. V was pared by 3 bases and J by 2 bases, with 4 bases of the junction left unmatched. The CDR3, as DNA: TGCGCCAGCAGCTCCGGGACAGGGTTCACAGATACGCAGTATTTT. Its protein is CASSSGTGFTDTQYF.

This chain connects TRBV6-6 to TRBJ1-1; TRBD1 is a possible D gene (6 bases). The CDR3 has 14 residues. Germline CDR1 is MNHNY and CDR2 is SVGAGI (reference sequence). The V end lost 6 bases, the J end lost 1 base, and 12 bases lay between the germline ends. This CDR3 reads CASRGGAGNTEAFF. CDR3 nucleotides: TGTGCCAGCAGGGGGGGGGCGGGGAACACTGAAGCTTTCTTT.

In its sample, this clone was seen a few times. V and J are TRBV9 and TRBJ1-6, with D perhaps matching TRBD1 (5 bases). The V end was cut by 3 bases, the J end by 9 bases, with 10 bases between. The germline gives CDR1 SGDLS, CDR2 YYNGEE. The CDR3 consists of 13 residues. The CDR3 bases are TGTGCCAGCAGCGGGGAGGGGTTTTCACCCCTCCACTTT. Protein product: CASSGEGFSPLHF.